These 22 T cell receptor beta chains share one sample of origin, sequenced in a study of OX40 agonist ivuxolimab in advanced cancers. Some clones are missing from TCRdb's copy, which holds only in-frame ones; the method was immunoSEQ multiplex PCR. The sample yields roughly 48,000 clones, nearly 85% seen once. The sequences come from CD4+ or CD8+ T cells sorted from blood, collected in a trial of the OX40 agonist ivuxolimab. Every receptor here comes from an adult with an advanced solid tumor such as melanoma, head and neck, liver or kidney cancer.

This clone was found a few times. V and J are TRBV6-1 and TRBJ1-2; possible D gene TRBD1, 5 bases. This CDR3 is 14 amino acids long. Germline lookup yields CDR1 MNHNS and CDR2 SASEGT. Trimming pared 1 base from V and 0 bases from J, leaving 6 bases between. The CDR3, as DNA: TGTGCCAGCAGTGAAGGGGGGTCTAACTATGGCTACACCTTC. This sequence encodes CASSEGGSNYGYTF.

This chain uses TRBV7-8 with TRBJ1-5, with unresolved D. Per germline, CDR1 SGHVS and CDR2 FQNEAQ. The CDR3 runs 13 residues. Trimming took 8 bases from V and 2 from J, leaving 10 bases between them. CDR3 region: CASCGVGNQPQHF. CDR3 bases: TGTGCCAGCTGCGGAGTAGGCAATCAGCCCCAGCATTTT.

The chain couples TRBV4-1 to TRBJ2-3; 8 bases match TRBD2. This CDR3 comprises 19 residues. V lost 0 bases to trimming and J lost 5 bases; unmatched junction nucleotides: 16. Germline V CDR1 and CDR2: MGHRA, YSYEKL. CDR3 bases: TGCGCCAGCAGCCAAGATCCGCCGGGAGCGGGGGTGCGGGGAGATACGCAGTATTTT. Translating gives CASSQDPPGAGVRGDTQYF.

This clone has only one observation. Written as DNA, the CDR3 is TGTGCCAGCAGGGAATGGGGGGGCCAGAACACTGAAGCTTTCTTT. This translates into CASREWGGQNTEAFF. The genes are TRBV6-6 and TRBJ1-1; perhaps TRBD1 as D (6 bases). V was shortened by 6 bases and J by 1 base, with 15 bases between the two germline ends. This CDR3 spans 15 amino acids. Germline loops: CDR1 MNHNY, CDR2 SVGAGI (reference sequence).

V usage is TRBV5-1 and J usage is TRBJ2-7; TRBD1 aligns across 10 bases. There are 14 residues in the CDR3. The germline V gene has CDR1 SGHRS and CDR2 YFSETQ. Germline trimming cut 8 bases from V and 0 bases from J; bases unmatched to any gene: 5. The CDR3 spells CASSGTGDSYEQYF. DNA for the CDR3: TGCGCCAGTTCTGGGACAGGGGACTCCTACGAGCAGTACTTC.

V usage is TRBV2 and J usage is TRBJ2-5; 11 bases line up with TRBD2. J lost 4 bases, V lost 6 bases, and 4 bases had no gene match. The CDR3 consists of 14 residues. Germline V CDR1 and CDR2: SNHLY, FYNNEI. The CDR3 DNA is TGTGCCAGCAGGGGGACTAGCGGTAGAGAGACCCAGTACTTC. It encodes CASRGTSGRETQYF. Full variable domain (rest looked up from reference TRBV2 and TRBJ2-5): EPEVTQTPSHQVTQMGQEVILRCVPISNHLYFYWYRQILGQKVEFLVSFYNNEISEKSEIFDDQFSVERPDGSNFTLKIRSTKLEDSAMYFCASRGTSGRETQYFGPGTRLLVL.

This clone was detected a few times. The rearrangement uses TRBV30 and TRBJ2-5; perhaps TRBD1 as D (5 bases). The CDR3 runs to 15 residues. Germline V gene data show CDR1 as GTSNPN and CDR2 as SVGIG (reference sequence). V was clipped by 6 bases and J by 4 bases, with 21 bases between them. The chain's CDR3 is CACRLQGSILETQYF. The CDR3 coding sequence is TGTGCCTGCAGGCTCCAGGGAAGTATCCTAGAGACCCAGTACTTC.

This sequence joins TRBV7-2 and TRBJ1-4; a possible D gene is TRBD1 (6 bases). Trimming shortened V by 1 base and J by 3 bases, and 9 bases separated the two germline ends. Germline CDR1 reads SGHTA; CDR2 reads FQGNSA. The CDR3 is 15 residues long. The CDR3: CASSLEGVSNEKLFF. The DNA of the CDR3 is TGTGCCAGCAGCTTAGAGGGGGTTTCTAATGAAAAACTGTTTTTT.

This clone showed up just once. The V and J genes are TRBV6-5 and TRBJ2-2, with a tentative D call TRBD1 (6 bases). The germline CDR1 and CDR2 sequences are MNHEY and SVGAGI. The CDR3 sequence is 14 residues long. The germline V and J ends were trimmed by 7 bases and 2 bases, with 11 bases remaining between them. CDR3 in amino acids: CASKKQGNTGELFF. Here the CDR3 DNA reads TGTGCCAGCAAGAAACAGGGAAACACCGGGGAGCTGTTTTTT.

Concerning this clone itself: A junction boundary mismatches the germline segment, possibly from a read error. This chain uses TRBV5-6 with TRBJ1-2; maybe TRBD1 (5 bases). Germline V gene sequence: CDR1 SGHDT, CDR2 YYEEEE. CDR3 size: 12 residues. The CDR3 is CASSSGTRLEYF. CDR3 DNA sequence: TGTGCCAGCAGCTCGGGGACTAGACTGGAATACTTC.

V gene TRBV4-1 combines with J gene TRBJ2-1; D might be TRBD1 (9 bases). V was trimmed by 4 bases and J by 3 bases, leaving 22 bases between them. The germline CDR1 and CDR2 sequences are MGHRA and YSYEKL. The CDR3 has 18 residues. For the CDR3, the DNA is TGCGCCAGCAGCCCAACCCGGGGGGGGACAGGGCGCTACAATGAGCAGTTCTTC. The encoded protein is CASSPTRGGTGRYNEQFF.

This chain links TRBV5-1 with TRBJ2-3; D is perhaps TRBD1 (5 bases). Per the germline V gene, CDR1 is SGHRS and CDR2 is YFSETQ. V lost 2 bases, J lost 0 bases, and 13 bases lay in between. The CDR3 runs 16 residues. CDR3 sequence reads: CASSFDSRPSTDTQYF. The CDR3 DNA is TGCGCCAGCAGCTTCGACAGCCGCCCTAGCACAGATACGCAGTATTTT.

The V gene is TRBV6-6, the J gene TRBJ2-3, with TRBD1 identical over 9 bases. V gave up 5 bases and J gave up 4 bases; unmatched junction bases: 10. This CDR3 has 16 amino acids. Germline CDR1 is MNHNY and CDR2 is SVGAGI (reference sequence). CDR3 loop: CASSAYRGREADTQYF. The CDR3 DNA reads as TGTGCCAGCAGTGCCTACAGGGGGCGCGAAGCAGATACGCAGTATTTT.

The genes are TRBV9 and TRBJ2-1; perhaps TRBD2 as D (6 bases). CDR3 length: 16 residues. Germline V gives CDR1 SGDLS, CDR2 YYNGEE. V was trimmed by 4 bases and J by 6 bases, leaving 20 bases between them. In DNA form, the CDR3 reads TGTGCCAGCAGCCCTCGGGGTGCCGGGACTCCCAATGAGCAGTTCTTC. This translates into CASSPRGAGTPNEQFF.

The rearrangement uses TRBV27 and TRBJ2-3; 8 bases match TRBD2. Germline values: CDR1 MNHEY, CDR2 SMNVEV (reference sequence). The CDR3 has 15 amino acids. The trim removed 6 bases at V and 2 bases at J, leaving 7 bases unmatched. The CDR3 is CASRAGLEVTDTQYF. CDR3 nucleotides: TGTGCCAGCAGAGCGGGACTAGAGGTCACAGATACGCAGTATTTT.

This clone was recorded a few times. J is TRBJ1-4 and V is TRBV5-1; 11 nucleotides match TRBD1. There are 16 residues in the CDR3. The V and J ends lost 4 bases and 1 base, in that order; junction bases with no gene match: 3. The germline gives CDR1 SGHRS, CDR2 YFSETQ. The CDR3 bases are TGCGCCAGCAGCCGGGGACAGGGGGTAACTAATGAAAAACTGTTTTTT. Translated: CASSRGQGVTNEKLFF.

The chain joins TRBV18 to TRBJ2-3, with D unclear. Between the trimmed V and J ends, which lost 8 bases and 2 bases, there was a span of 11 bases. This CDR3 has 13 residues. The germline CDR1 and CDR2 sequences are KGHSH and LQKENI. In DNA form, the CDR3 reads TGTGCCAGCCTACAACAGAACACAGATACGCAGTATTTT. It translates to CASLQQNTDTQYF.

This chain connects TRBV5-4 to TRBJ2-5; 8 bases fit TRBD2. This CDR3 comprises 13 residues. The trim removed 5 bases at V and 4 bases at J, leaving 4 bases unmatched. The germline V gene encodes CDR1 SGHNT and CDR2 YYREEE (reference sequence). The CDR3 nucleotides read TGTGCCAGCAGTACGGGGGGGGGAGAGACCCAGTACTTC. It encodes CASSTGGGETQYF.

This sequence joins TRBV11-2 and TRBJ1-4; tentatively, D is TRBD1 (6 bases). V was clipped by 6 bases and J by 5 bases, with 16 bases between them. This CDR3 region has 15 residues. CDR1 is SGHAT and CDR2 is FQNNGV in the germline V gene. The CDR3 bases are TGTGCCAGCAGGGAAGGACAGTTGGAAAATGAAAAACTGTTTTTT. Its translation: CASREGQLENEKLFF.

V and J are TRBV2 and TRBJ2-7; 7 bases agree with TRBD1. This CDR3 is 14 amino acids long. The germline V gene has CDR1 SNHLY and CDR2 FYNNEI. V dropped 9 bases and J dropped 2; count of bases not matched to a gene: 10. CDR3 DNA sequence: TGTGCCAGTGCCCCCGGGGACAGACCCTACGAGCAGTACTTC. Residues: CASAPGDRPYEQYF.

The chain uses TRBV18 and TRBJ1-4; D gene ambiguous. Germline V CDR1 and CDR2: KGHSH, LQKENI. The V end was cut by 4 bases, the J end by 4 bases, with 13 bases between. CDR3 size: 15 residues. The DNA of the CDR3 is TGTGCCAGCTCACGGACTGTGAGGAATAATGAAAAACTGTTTTTT. As protein: CASSRTVRNNEKLFF. The complete variable domain, with remaining parts taken from reference TRBV18 and TRBJ1-4, reads NAGVMQNPRHLVRRRGQEARLRCSPMKGHSHVYWYRQLPEEGLKFMVYLQKENIIDESGMPKERFSAEFPKEGPSILRIQQVVRGDSAAYFCASSRTVRNNEKLFFGSGTQLSVL.

This clone has only a few counts. The genes are TRBV7-8 and TRBJ2-3, with unresolved D. The germline V and J ends were trimmed by 5 bases and 10 bases, with 19 bases remaining between them. Germline CDR1 is SGHVS and CDR2 is FQNEAQ. There are 14 residues in the CDR3. The CDR3 coding sequence is TGTGCCAGCAGCCCCCCGGGCGTGGGGATGGCGCAGTATTTT. Its protein is CASSPPGVGMAQYF.